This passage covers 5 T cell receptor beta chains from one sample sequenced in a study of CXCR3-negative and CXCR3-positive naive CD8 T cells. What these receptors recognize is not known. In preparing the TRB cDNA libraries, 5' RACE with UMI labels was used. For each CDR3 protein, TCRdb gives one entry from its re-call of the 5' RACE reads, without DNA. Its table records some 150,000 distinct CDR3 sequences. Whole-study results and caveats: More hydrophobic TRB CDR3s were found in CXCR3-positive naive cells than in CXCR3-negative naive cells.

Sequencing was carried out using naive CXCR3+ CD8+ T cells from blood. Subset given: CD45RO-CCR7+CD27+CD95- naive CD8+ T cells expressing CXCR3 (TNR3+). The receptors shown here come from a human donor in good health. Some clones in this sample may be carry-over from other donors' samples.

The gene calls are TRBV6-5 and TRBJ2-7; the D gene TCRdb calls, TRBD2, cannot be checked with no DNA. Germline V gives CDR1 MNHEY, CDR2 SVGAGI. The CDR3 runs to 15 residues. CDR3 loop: CASSYSGLGGYEQYF.

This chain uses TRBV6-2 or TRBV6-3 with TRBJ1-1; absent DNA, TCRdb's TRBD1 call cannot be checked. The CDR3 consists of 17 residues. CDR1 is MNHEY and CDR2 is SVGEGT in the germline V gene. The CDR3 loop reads CASNPQGEFGLNTEAFF.

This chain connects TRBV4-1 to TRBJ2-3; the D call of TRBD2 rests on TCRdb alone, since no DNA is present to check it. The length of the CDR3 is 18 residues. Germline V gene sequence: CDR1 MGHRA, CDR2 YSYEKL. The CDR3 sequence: CASSRNALSGGEVDTQYF.

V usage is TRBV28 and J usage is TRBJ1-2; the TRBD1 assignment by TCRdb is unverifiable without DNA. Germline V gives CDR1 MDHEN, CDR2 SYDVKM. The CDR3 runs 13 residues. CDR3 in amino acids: CASSLRGGDGYTF.

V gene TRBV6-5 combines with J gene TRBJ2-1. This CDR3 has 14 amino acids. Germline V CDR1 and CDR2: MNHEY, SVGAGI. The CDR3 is CASSYWSSYNEQFF.